The 13 T cell receptor beta chains below come from one sample, sequenced in a study of blood T cell repertoires in COVID-19. Clones were read by immunoSEQ multiplex PCR, and TCRdb kept only the in-frame ones, dropping some. The repertoire holds some 160,000 clones, with around 86% as singletons. The specimen was peripheral blood. These receptors all stem from a woman older than 75 with COVID-19, enrolled during active disease.

The rearrangement links TRBV11-2 to TRBJ2-4; D is perhaps TRBD2 (5 bases). Germline lookup yields CDR1 SGHAT and CDR2 FQNNGV. V was pared by 0 bases and J by 0 bases, with 9 bases between. This CDR3 is built from 16 residues. The CDR3 DNA sequence: TGTGCCAGCAGCTTAGAACTTGGACTAGCCAAAAACATTCAGTACTTC. Translated, it gives CASSLELGLAKNIQYF.

J is TRBJ2-3 and V is TRBV7-2; TRBD2 agrees at 11 bases. Germline trimming cut 4 bases from V and 7 bases from J; bases unmatched to any gene: 7. The CDR3 runs 15 residues. Germline V lookup: CDR1 SGHTA, CDR2 FQGNSA. Written as DNA, the CDR3 is TGTGCCAGCAGCTCTAGGGCTAGCGGGAGGAATACGCAGTATTTT. Protein sequence: CASSSRASGRNTQYF.

Written as DNA, the CDR3 is TGTGCCAGCAGCCCTTCAGGGTATGGCTACACCTTC. Amino acid sequence: CASSPSGYGYTF. The chain employs TRBV11-2 and TRBJ1-2; D is perhaps TRBD1 (5 bases). V lost 5 bases, J lost 5 bases, and 9 bases lay in between. This CDR3 spans 12 amino acids. The germline V gene encodes CDR1 SGHAT and CDR2 FQNNGV.

The J gene is TRBJ2-7, the V gene TRBV28; TRBD2 matches at 9 bases. The J segment lost 6 bases and the V segment lost 5 bases, leaving 14 bases of the junction unmatched. CDR1 is MDHEN and CDR2 is SYDVKM in the germline V gene. The CDR3 totals 16 residues. The CDR3 here is CASSQTTSGRWGEQYF. CDR3 nucleotides: TGTGCCAGCAGTCAGACGACCAGCGGGAGGTGGGGCGAGCAGTACTTC. The variable domain in full, completed from reference TRBV28 and TRBJ2-7, reads DVKVTQSSRYLVKRTGEKVFLECVQDMDHENMFWYRQDPGLGLRLIYFSYDVKMKEKGDIPEGYSVSREKKERFSLILESASTNQTSMYLCASSQTTSGRWGEQYFGPGTRLTVT.

The chain is built from TRBV19 and TRBJ1-2; unclear D gene. Germline CDR1 reads LNHDA; CDR2 reads SQIVND (reference sequence). V was pared by 5 bases and J by 0 bases, with 13 bases between. The CDR3 consists of 15 residues. DNA for the CDR3: TGTGCCAGTAGTGACGCCCAGCGAGCTAACTATGGCTACACCTTC. Translated, it gives CASSDAQRANYGYTF.

This chain uses TRBV7-2 with TRBJ1-1, with a tentative D call TRBD1 (6 bases). Looked up from germline, CDR1 is SGHTA and CDR2 is FQGNSA. V lost 5 bases, J lost 8 bases, and 12 bases lay in between. This CDR3 region has 12 residues. The CDR3 coding sequence is TGTGCCAGCAGCCCACAGGGAATCGAAGCTTTCTTT. Residues: CASSPQGIEAFF.

V is TRBV10-2 and J is TRBJ2-7; 7 bases fit TRBD2. From germline, CDR1 is WSHSY and CDR2 SAAADI. The V and J ends lost 4 bases and 4 bases, in that order; junction bases with no gene match: 4. This CDR3 spans 13 amino acids. CDR3 protein: CASSVLATYEQYF. DNA for the CDR3: TGCGCCAGCAGTGTACTAGCGACTTACGAGCAGTACTTC.

The gene calls are TRBV28 and TRBJ1-2; TRBD1 matches at 7 bases. V lost 6 bases to trimming and J lost 2 bases; unmatched junction nucleotides: 3. CDR1 MDHEN and CDR2 SYDVKM come from the germline V gene. The CDR3 sequence is 13 residues long. In DNA, the CDR3 is TGTGCCAGCAGGGTCAGGGGGAACTATGGCTACACCTTC. Its translation is CASRVRGNYGYTF.

The V call is TRBV25-1, the J call TRBJ2-7, with TRBD2 identical over 13 bases. Germline-derived CDR1 and CDR2 are MGHDK and SYGVNS. Unmatched junction bases numbered 7, after V lost 6 bases and J lost 5 bases. The CDR3 is 15 residues long. CDR3 region: CASSPPTSGRNEQYF. CDR3 nucleotide sequence: TGTGCCAGCAGCCCACCGACTAGCGGGAGGAACGAGCAGTACTTC.

This clone was found once. The rearrangement joins TRBV19 to TRBJ1-1; tentative D call: TRBD1 (6 bases). The germline V gene has CDR1 LNHDA and CDR2 SQIVND (reference sequence). This CDR3 has 15 residues. Between the trimmed V and J ends, which lost 5 bases and 1 base, there was a span of 14 bases. The CDR3 DNA reads TGTGCCAGTAGTTCCCCCGGACAGAAGAACACTGAAGCTTTCTTT. Encoded protein: CASSSPGQKNTEAFF.

V gene TRBV5-1 combines with J gene TRBJ2-1; 11 bases map to TRBD2. The CDR3 extends over 15 amino acids. V gave up 0 bases and J gave up 7 bases; unmatched junction bases: 3. Germline CDR1 SGHRS, CDR2 YFSETQ. CDR3 sequence: CASSLGLAGGNEQFF. The DNA for the CDR3 is TGCGCCAGCAGCTTGGGTCTAGCGGGAGGAAATGAGCAGTTCTTC.

The chain is built from TRBV29-1 and TRBJ2-1, with TRBD2 as a possible D gene (5 bases). CDR3 size: 9 residues. Germline assignment: CDR1 SQVTM and CDR2 ANQGSEA. With 7 bases removed from V and 9 bases from J, the gap between germline ends came to 7 bases. In DNA form, the CDR3 reads TGCAGCGCCGAGGGTGAGCAGTTCTTC. This gives the protein CSAEGEQFF.

The V call is TRBV11-1, the J call TRBJ2-3; D call uncertain. V shed 5 bases and J shed 4 bases, with 10 bases lying between them. This CDR3 spans 13 amino acids. Germline lookup yields CDR1 SGHAT and CDR2 FQDESV (reference sequence). The DNA for the CDR3 is TGTGCCAGCAGCCCCCATCGGGCAGATACGCAGTATTTT. This encodes CASSPHRADTQYF. The variable domain in full, completed from reference TRBV11-1 and TRBJ2-3, reads EAEVAQSPRYKITEKSQAVAFWCDPISGHATLYWYRQILGQGPELLVQFQDESVVDDSQLPKDRFSAERLKGVDSTLKIQPAELGDSAMYLCASSPHRADTQYFGPGTRLTVL.